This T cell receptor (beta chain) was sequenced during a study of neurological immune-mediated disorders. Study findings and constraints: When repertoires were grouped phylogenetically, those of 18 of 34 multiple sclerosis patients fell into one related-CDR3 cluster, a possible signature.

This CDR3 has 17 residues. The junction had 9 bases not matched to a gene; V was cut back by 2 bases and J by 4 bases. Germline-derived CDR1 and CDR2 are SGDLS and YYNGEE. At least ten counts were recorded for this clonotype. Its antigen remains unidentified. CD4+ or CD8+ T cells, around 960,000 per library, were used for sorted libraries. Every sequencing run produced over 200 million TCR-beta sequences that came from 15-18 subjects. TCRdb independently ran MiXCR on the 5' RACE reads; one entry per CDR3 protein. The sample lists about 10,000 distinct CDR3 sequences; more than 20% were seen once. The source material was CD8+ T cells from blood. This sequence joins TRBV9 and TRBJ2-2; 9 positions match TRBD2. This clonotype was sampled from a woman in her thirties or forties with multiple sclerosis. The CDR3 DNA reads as TGTGCCAGCAGCGTGCGCGGGGGGGCCAGAGTCACCGGGGAGCTGTTTTTT. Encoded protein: CASSVRGGARVTGELFF.